The text below deals with one T cell receptor (beta chain). Its antigen is undetermined. These data originate in a study of CD8+CD57+ T cells in acquired aplastic anemia. About the research overall: On average, sorted CD4+ and CD8+ cells gave 3 to 4 ug of DNA. Read counts for CD4+ cells (from healthy donors) averaged about 10.8 million. General study findings and limits: A set of some 28 CD8+ CDR3 sequences was shared between patients and controls, and these sequences appeared highly expressed in patients.

Germline CDR1 and CDR2: SGDLS and YYNGEE. This CDR3 has 14 amino acids. Trimming stripped 0 bases from V and 3 bases from J, with 8 bases between. The template for TCR beta VDJ and CDR3 sequence profiling was genomic DNA. MiXCR was run by TCRdb on the reads, yielding one entry per CDR3 protein. The data show roughly 200,000 distinct CDR3 sequences, around 63% seen once. The receptor's source is a human donor in good health. V is TRBV9 and J is TRBJ2-3; D uncertain. The source material was sorted CD4+, CD8+, or CD8+CD57+ T cells (not recorded which) from PBMCs. The CDR3 region is CASSVGVGTDTQYF. DNA of the CDR3: TGTGCCAGCAGCGTAGGAGTCGGGACAGATACGCAGTATTTT.